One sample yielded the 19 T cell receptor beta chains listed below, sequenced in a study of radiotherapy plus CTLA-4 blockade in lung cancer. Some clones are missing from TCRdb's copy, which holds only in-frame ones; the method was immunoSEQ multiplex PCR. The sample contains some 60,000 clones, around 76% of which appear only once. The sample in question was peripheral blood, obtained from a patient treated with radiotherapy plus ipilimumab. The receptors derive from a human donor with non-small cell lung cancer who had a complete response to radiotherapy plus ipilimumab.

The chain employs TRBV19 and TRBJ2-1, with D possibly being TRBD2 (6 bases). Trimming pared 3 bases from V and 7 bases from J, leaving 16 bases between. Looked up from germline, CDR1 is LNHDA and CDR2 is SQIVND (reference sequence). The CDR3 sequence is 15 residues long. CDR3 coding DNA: TGTGCCAGTAGTATGGTTAGCGGACCGACGAATGAGCAGTTCTTC. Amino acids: CASSMVSGPTNEQFF.

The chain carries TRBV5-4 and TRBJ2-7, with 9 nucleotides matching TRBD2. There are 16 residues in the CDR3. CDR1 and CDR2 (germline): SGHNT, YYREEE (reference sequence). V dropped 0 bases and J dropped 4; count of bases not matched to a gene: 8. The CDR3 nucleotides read TGTGCCAGCAGCTTGGGTGAGGGACTAGCCTCATACGAGCAGTACTTC. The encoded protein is CASSLGEGLASYEQYF.

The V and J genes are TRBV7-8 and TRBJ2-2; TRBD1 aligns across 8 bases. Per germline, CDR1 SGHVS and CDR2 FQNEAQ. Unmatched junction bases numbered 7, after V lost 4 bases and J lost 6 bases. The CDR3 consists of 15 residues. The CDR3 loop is CASSSGLQGAGELFF. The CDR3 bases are TGTGCCAGCAGCTCGGGGCTACAGGGGGCCGGGGAGCTGTTTTTT.

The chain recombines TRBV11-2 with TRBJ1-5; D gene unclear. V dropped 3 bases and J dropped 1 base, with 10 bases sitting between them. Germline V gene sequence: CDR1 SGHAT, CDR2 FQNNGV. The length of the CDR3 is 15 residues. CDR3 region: CASSFSGKSNQPQHF. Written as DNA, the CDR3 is TGTGCCAGCAGCTTTTCCGGGAAGAGCAATCAGCCCCAGCATTTT.

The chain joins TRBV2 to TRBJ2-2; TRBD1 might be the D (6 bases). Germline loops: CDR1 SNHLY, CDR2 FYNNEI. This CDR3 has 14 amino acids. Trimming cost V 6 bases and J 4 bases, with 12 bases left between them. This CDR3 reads CASSATGITGELFF. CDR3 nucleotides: TGTGCCAGCAGCGCTACAGGGATCACCGGGGAGCTGTTTTTT.

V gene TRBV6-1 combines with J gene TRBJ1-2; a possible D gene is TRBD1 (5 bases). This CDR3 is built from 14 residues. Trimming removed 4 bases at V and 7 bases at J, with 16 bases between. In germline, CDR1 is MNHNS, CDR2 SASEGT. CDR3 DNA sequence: TGTGCCAGCAGTGTGGAGAACCTGGGGGGTGGCTACACCTTC. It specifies CASSVENLGGGYTF.

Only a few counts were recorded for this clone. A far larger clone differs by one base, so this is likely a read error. The chain's CDR3 is CASSREDRGLLAELFF. CDR3 nucleotide sequence: TGTGCCAGCAGCCGGGAGGACAGGGGGCTTCTGGCGGAGCTGTTTTTT. This sequence joins TRBV14 and TRBJ2-2; 11 nucleotides align to TRBD1. Unmatched junction bases numbered 11, after V lost 4 bases and J lost 10 bases. Germline CDR1 is SGHDN and CDR2 is FVKESK. The CDR3 sequence is 16 residues long.

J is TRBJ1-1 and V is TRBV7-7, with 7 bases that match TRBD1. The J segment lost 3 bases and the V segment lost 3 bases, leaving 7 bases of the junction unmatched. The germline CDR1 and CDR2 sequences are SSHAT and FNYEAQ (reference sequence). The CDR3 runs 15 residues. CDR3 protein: CASSFTGEEYTEAFF. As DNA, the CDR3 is TGTGCCAGCAGCTTTACAGGGGAGGAGTACACTGAAGCTTTCTTT.

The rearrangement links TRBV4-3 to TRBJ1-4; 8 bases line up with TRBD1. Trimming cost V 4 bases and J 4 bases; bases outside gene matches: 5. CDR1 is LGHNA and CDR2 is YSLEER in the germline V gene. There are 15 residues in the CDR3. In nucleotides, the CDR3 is TGCGCCAGCAGCCGACGGACAGGGCGTAATGAAAAACTGTTTTTT. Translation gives CASSRRTGRNEKLFF.

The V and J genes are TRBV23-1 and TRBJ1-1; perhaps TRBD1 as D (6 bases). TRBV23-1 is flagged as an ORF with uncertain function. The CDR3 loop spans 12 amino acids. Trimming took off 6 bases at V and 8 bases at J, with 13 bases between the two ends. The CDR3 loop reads CASSHVQGEAFF. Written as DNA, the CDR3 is TGCGCCAGCAGCCACGTCCAGGGGGAAGCTTTCTTT.

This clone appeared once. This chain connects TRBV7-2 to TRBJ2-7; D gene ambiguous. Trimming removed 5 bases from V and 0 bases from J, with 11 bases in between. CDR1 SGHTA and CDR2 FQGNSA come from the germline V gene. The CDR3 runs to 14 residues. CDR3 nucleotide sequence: TGTGCCAGCAGCCCCGGTCCGGTCTCCTACGAGCAGTACTTC. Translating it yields CASSPGPVSYEQYF.

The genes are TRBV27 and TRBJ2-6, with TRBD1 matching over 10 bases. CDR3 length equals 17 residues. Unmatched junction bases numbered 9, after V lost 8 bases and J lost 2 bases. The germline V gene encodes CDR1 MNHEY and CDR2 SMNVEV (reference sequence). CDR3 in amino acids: CASGRGTGEAGANVLTF. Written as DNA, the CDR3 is TGTGCCAGCGGGAGGGGGACAGGGGAGGCTGGGGCCAACGTCCTGACTTTC.

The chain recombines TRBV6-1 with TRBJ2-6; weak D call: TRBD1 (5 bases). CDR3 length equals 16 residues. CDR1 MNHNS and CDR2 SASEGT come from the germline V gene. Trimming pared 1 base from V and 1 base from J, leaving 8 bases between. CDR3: CASSEEQGSGANVLTF. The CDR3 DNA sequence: TGTGCCAGCAGTGAAGAGCAGGGTTCTGGGGCCAACGTCCTGACTTTC.

CDR3 sequence (DNA): TGTGCCAGCAGTTACCTTCTCAGACTGGGCTCCTACAATGAGCAGTTCTTC. Amino acid sequence: CASSYLLRLGSYNEQFF. The chain carries TRBV28 and TRBJ2-1; the D is unclear. The length of the CDR3 is 17 residues. Trimming cost V 4 bases and J 0 bases, with 16 bases left between them. Germline CDR1 MDHEN, CDR2 SYDVKM.

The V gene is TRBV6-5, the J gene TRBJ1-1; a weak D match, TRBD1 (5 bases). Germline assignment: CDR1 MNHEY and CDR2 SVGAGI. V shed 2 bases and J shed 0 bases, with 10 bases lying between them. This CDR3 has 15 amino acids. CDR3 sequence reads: CASSYGGLMNTEAFF. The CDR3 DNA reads TGTGCCAGCAGTTACGGGGGACTCATGAACACTGAAGCTTTCTTT.

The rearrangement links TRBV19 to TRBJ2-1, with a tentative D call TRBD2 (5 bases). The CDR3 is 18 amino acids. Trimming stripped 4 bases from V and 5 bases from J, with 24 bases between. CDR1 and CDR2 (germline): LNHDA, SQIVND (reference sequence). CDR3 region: CASSRNNWATTRDNEQFF. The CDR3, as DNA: TGTGCCAGTAGTAGAAACAATTGGGCTACTACGAGGGACAATGAGCAGTTCTTC.

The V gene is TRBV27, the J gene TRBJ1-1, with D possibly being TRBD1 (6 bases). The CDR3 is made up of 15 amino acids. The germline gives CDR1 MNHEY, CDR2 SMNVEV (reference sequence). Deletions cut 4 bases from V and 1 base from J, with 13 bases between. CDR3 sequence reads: CASSSPTGENTEAFF. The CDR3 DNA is TGTGCCAGCAGTTCCCCGACAGGCGAGAACACTGAAGCTTTCTTT.

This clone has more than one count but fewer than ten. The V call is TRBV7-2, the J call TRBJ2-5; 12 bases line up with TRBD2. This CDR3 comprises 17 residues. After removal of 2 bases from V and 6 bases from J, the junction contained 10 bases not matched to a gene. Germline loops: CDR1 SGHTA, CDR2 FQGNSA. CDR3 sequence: CASSLTATSGSQKTQYF. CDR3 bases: TGTGCCAGCAGCTTAACTGCGACTAGCGGGAGTCAGAAGACCCAGTACTTC.

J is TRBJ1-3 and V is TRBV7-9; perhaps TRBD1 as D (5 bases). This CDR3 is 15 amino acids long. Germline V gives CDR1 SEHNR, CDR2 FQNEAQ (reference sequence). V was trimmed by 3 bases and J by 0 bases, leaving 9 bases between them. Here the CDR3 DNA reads TGTGCCAGCAGCTTTCGGGGGAACTCTGGAAACACCATATATTTT. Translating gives CASSFRGNSGNTIYF.